The 3 T cell receptor beta chains below come from one sample, sequenced in a study of response to subunit inactivated influenza vaccine. MiXCR, run by TCRdb on the RT-PCR reads, gives a single entry per CDR3 protein. Seen here are around 520,000 distinct CDR3 sequences, roughly 12% observed once, and the top ten hold around 9.6%. The specimen comprised PBMCs from blood, sampled on the day of vaccination. The receptors here all came from a man aged 45-60 years who received an inactivated influenza vaccine.

The sample holds a few counts of this clonotype. The chain couples TRBV28 to TRBJ2-1; 8 bases are shared with TRBD1. The CDR3 loop spans 16 amino acids. V shed 6 bases and J 4 bases; nucleotides not matched to a gene: 11. The V gene's germline CDR1 is MDHEN and CDR2 SYDVKM. CDR3 bases: TGTGCCAGCAGCCCGAATACAGGGGGTTCTTACAATGAGCAGTTCTTC. This encodes CASSPNTGGSYNEQFF.

This chain uses TRBV12-3 or TRBV12-4 with TRBJ2-7; D is possibly TRBD2 (7 bases). The ends were cut back, 3 bases at V and 3 bases at J, with 18 bases in the middle. This CDR3 comprises 16 residues. This chain's CDR3 is CASSLGGGIRLYEQYF. CDR3 DNA: TGTGCCAGCAGTTTGGGCGGGGGCATCCGGCTCTACGAGCAGTACTTC.

The sample holds a few counts of this clonotype. This chain connects TRBV12-3 or TRBV12-4 to TRBJ2-3; D gene ambiguous. V dropped 6 bases and J dropped 6 bases, with 10 bases sitting between them. This CDR3 has 12 amino acids. The CDR3 is CASRSPGDTQYF. For the CDR3, the DNA is TGTGCCAGCAGATCCCCCGGCGATACGCAGTATTTT.